Here is one T cell receptor beta chain with its context. Its matching antigen is unknown. This specimen comes from a study of CD4 T cells in relation to SARS-CoV-2 and coronaviruses. Trimming stripped 7 bases from V and 4 bases from J, with 16 bases between. The CDR3 sequence is 13 residues long. Germline CDR1 and CDR2: SQVTM and ANQGSEA. Before the COVID-19 pandemic, during about 2010-2019, CD4+ T cells were taken from unexposed donors. Isolation of CD4+ T cells took place after 10 days in culture. Method: immunoSEQ multiplex PCR; TCRdb's copy keeps in-frame clones and lacks some. The table records 25,000 to 30,000 clones, roughly 73% of them present only once.

This chain connects TRBV29-1 to TRBJ2-5, with D perhaps TRBD1 or TRBD2 (7 bases each). The sample comprised CD4+ T cells from PBMCs, cultured in vitro. The receptor was derived from a human donor in good health. The CDR3 DNA reads TGCAGCGCAAACAGGGGCGGGGGAGAGACCCAGTACTTC. Translating gives CSANRGGGETQYF.